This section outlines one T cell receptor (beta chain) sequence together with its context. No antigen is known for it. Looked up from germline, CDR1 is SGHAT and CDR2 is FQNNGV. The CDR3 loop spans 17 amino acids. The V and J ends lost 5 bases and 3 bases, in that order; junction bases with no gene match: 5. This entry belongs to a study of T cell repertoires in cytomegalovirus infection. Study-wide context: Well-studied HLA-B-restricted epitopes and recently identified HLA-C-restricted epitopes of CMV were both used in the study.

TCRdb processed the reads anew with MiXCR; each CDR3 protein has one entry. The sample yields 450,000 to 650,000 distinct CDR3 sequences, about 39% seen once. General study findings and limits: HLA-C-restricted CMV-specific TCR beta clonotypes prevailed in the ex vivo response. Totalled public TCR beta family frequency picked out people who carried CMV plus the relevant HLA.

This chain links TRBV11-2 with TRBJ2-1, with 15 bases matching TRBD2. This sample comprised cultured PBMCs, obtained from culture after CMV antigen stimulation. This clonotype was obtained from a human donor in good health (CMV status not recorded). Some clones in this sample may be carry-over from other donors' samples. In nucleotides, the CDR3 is TGTGCCAGCAGCGCCGGGACTAGCGGGGGGCTCTACAATGAGCAGTTCTTC. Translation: CASSAGTSGGLYNEQFF. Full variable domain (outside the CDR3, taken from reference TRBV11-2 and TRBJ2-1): EAGVAQSPRYKIIEKRQSVAFWCNPISGHATLYWYQQILGQGPKLLIQFQNNGVVDDSQLPKDRFSAERLKGVDSTLKIQPAKLEDSAVYLCASSAGTSGGLYNEQFFGPGTRLTVL.